This T cell receptor beta chain was identified in a study of blood T cell repertoires in COVID-19 (dated by TCRdb to 2020 to 2021). The study in broad terms: Samples from collaborators originated in the United States, Italy and Spain and spanned both the acute and convalescent phases of COVID-19. The samples were drawn from the first 160 participants of the ongoing ImmuneRACE study and from 1,254 subjects provided by 6 global collaborators. HLA class I and class II types, where available, came from metadata supplied by the sample provider rather than from assay-based typing. The material from the prospective study consisted of cDNA or gDNA derived from T cells, B-cell-depleted T cells, or PBMCs. Sample metadata almost always included a de-identified subject ID, COVID-19 status, age in years and sex. The repertoires were released in a freely available public database meant as a resource for research on the immune response to SARS-CoV-2. The dataset comprised deeply sampled blood TCRbeta repertoires from subjects exposed to, actively infected with, or recovered from COVID-19. Findings and caveats that apply to the study as a whole: The amount of clinical and demographic metadata varied by source and participant and was provided uncurated.

Regarding this clone: It has no known antigen specificity. No qualities accompany the bases; no much larger clone lies one base away.

Participants in the prospective study were aged roughly 18 to 100 years, lived in 24 United States geographic areas, and enrolled through a virtual design. To assign participants to cohorts, the prospective study relied on clinical history that participants themselves reported in a screening survey and a study questionnaire. Recovered participants in ImmuneRACE Cohort 3 were defined as having two consecutive negative NP/OP PCR tests, clearance from a healthcare professional, or resolution of symptoms. Each participant in the prospective study had whole blood, serum and a nasopharyngeal or oropharyngeal swab collected by mobile phlebotomists. Over a roughly two-month period, participants in the prospective study had the option of providing additional blood draws and questionnaires. Before DNA extraction, blood samples from the prospective study were shipped at room temperature or frozen. TCRbeta CDR3 regions were amplified from genomic DNA by means of the immunoSEQ Assay, a bias-controlled multiplex PCR. The original pipeline was this. The number of nucleated cells in each sample was estimated by amplification of reference gene primers within the assay. To quantify the absolute abundance of each unique TCRbeta CDR3 rearrangement, sequence reads were collapsed and filtered. Productive Simpson clonality was computed per sample as the square root of Simpson's diversity index over productive rearrangements. Drawn from immuneACCESS, this table holds only the in-frame rearrangements with V and J called that TCRdb kept. Clones are partly lost; checked studies trace under half to an unresolved V gene and leave the rest unexplained. The V and J calls and the clone size are those of that table, but D and trimming were determined from the DNA. The sample data list 280,000 or so clones, and approximately 85% of these were observed just once. Clones ranked in the top ten supply roughly 2% of the sample.

Its CDR3 holds 13 amino acids, cysteine through phenylalanine. Of all the DNA, just the CDR3 is kept, 39 bases in frame from base 1. Trimmed from V: 7 bases; trimmed from J: 5 bases; junction bases lacking a gene match: 8. CDR1 is given as SQVTM and CDR2 as ANQGSEA, both from the germline V gene. Recombination linked TRBV29-1 to TRBJ1-1, with 9 bases in between that match TRBD1. The TCR sequence derives from a man younger than 40 who had recovered from COVID-19. The specimen was PBMCs or T cells enriched from blood (not recorded which). CDR3 region: CSGMTGGGTEAFF. Here is the DNA: TGCAGCGGGATGACAGGGGGAGGGACTGAAGCTTTCTTT.